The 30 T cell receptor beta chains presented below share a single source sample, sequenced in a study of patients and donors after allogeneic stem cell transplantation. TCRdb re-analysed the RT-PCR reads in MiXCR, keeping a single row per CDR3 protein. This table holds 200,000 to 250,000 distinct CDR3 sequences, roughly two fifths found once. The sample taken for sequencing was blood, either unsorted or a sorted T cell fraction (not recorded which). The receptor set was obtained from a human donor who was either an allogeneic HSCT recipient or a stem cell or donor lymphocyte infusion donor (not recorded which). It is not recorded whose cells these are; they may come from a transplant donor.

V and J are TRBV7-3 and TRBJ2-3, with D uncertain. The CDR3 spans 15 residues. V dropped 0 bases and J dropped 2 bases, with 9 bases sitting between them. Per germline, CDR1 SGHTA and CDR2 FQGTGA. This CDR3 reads CASSLTGRHTDTQYF. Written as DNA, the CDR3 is TGTGCCAGCAGCTTAACCGGACGGCACACAGATACGCAGTATTTT.

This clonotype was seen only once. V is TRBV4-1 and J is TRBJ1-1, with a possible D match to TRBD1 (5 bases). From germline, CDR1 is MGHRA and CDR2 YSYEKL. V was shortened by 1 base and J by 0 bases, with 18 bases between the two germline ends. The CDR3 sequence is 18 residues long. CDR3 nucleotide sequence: TGCGCCAGCAGCCAAGGGTTCAGGGACGGAGCCCTGAACACTGAAGCTTTCTTT. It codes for CASSQGFRDGALNTEAFF.

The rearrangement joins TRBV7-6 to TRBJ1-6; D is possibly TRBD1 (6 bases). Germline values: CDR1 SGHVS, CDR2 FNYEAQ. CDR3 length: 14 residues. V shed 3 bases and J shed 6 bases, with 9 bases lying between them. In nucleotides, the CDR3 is TGTGCCAGCAGCTTTCGACAGGCTAATTCACCCCTCCACTTT. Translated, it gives CASSFRQANSPLHF.

CDR3 in DNA: TGTGCCAGCAGGCCGGGACAGTACACCGGGGAGCTGTTTTTT. Translation gives CASRPGQYTGELFF. The chain recombines TRBV12-3 or TRBV12-4 with TRBJ2-2, with 7 bases identical to TRBD1. V lost 6 bases to trimming and J lost 3 bases; unmatched junction nucleotides: 4. This CDR3 region has 14 residues.

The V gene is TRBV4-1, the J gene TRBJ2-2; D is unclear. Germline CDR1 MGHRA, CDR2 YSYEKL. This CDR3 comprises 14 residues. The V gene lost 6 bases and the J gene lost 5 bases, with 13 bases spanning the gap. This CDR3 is CASSQTLRTGELFF. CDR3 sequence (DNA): TGCGCCAGCAGTCAGACTTTGAGGACCGGGGAGCTGTTTTTT.

The CDR3, as DNA: TGCGCCAGCAGCTTTCCCGGGGGGGCCGATGAGCAGTTCTTC. This sequence encodes CASSFPGGADEQFF. The chain employs TRBV5-1 and TRBJ2-1, with TRBD2 matching 8 bases. After removal of 2 bases from V and 8 bases from J, the junction contained 6 bases not matched to a gene. This CDR3 spans 14 amino acids. The germline gives CDR1 SGHRS, CDR2 YFSETQ.

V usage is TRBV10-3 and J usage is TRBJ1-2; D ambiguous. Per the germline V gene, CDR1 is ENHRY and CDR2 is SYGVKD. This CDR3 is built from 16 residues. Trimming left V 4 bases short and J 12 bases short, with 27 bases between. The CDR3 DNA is TGTGCCATCAGTGGAGAAAGACATAGCCCCCTTCTTTTTGACACCTTC. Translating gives CAISGERHSPLLFDTF.

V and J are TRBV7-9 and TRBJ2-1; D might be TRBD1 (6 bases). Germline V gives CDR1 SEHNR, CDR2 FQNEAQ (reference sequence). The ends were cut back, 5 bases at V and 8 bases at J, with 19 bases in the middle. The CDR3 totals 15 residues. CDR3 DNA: TGTGCCAGCAGCGCCGGAAGGACAGCGAACGATGAGCAGTTCTTC. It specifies CASSAGRTANDEQFF.

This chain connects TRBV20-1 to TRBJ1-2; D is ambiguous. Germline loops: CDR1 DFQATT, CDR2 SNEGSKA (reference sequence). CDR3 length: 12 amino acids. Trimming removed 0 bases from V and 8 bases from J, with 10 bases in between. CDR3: CSARDRRDGYTF. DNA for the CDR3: TGCAGTGCTAGAGATCGGCGTGACGGCTACACCTTC.

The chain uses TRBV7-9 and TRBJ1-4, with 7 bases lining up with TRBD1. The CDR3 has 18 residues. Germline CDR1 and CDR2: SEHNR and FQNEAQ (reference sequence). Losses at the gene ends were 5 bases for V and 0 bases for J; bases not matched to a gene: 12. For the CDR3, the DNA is TGTGCCAGCAGCACCCGTAGGGCAGGGGGTTCAACTAATGAAAAACTGTTTTTT. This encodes CASSTRRAGGSTNEKLFF.

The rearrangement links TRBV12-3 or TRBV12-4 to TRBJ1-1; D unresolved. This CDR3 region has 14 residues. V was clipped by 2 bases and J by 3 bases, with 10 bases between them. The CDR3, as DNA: TGTGCCAGCAGTTTACGGGCAATAGACACTGAAGCTTTCTTT. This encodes CASSLRAIDTEAFF.

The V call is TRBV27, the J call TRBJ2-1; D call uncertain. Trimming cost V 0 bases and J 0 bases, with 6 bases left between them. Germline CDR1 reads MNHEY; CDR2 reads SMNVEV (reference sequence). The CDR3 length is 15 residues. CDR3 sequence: CASSLSRPSYNEQFF. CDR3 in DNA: TGTGCCAGCAGTTTATCTCGCCCCTCCTACAATGAGCAGTTCTTC.

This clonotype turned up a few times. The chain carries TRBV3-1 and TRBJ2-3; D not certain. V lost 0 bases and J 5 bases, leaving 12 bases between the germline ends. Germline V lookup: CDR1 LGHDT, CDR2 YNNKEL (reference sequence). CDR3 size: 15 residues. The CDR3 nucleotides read TGTGCCAGCAGCCAAGAGGGTAGTCGGCGAGATACGCAGTATTTT. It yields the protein CASSQEGSRRDTQYF.

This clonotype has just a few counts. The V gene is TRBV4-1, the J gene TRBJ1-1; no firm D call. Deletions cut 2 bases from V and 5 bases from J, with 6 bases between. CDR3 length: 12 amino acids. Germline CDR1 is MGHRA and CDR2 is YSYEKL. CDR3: CASSQTGTEAFF. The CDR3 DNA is TGCGCCAGCAGCCAAACCGGGACTGAAGCTTTCTTT.

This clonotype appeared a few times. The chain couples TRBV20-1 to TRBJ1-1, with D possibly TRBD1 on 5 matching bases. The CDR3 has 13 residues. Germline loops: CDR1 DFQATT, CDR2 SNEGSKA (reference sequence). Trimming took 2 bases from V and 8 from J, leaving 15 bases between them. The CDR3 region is CSARPGLRSEAFF. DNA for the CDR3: TGCAGTGCTAGACCGGGACTTCGATCGGAAGCTTTCTTT.

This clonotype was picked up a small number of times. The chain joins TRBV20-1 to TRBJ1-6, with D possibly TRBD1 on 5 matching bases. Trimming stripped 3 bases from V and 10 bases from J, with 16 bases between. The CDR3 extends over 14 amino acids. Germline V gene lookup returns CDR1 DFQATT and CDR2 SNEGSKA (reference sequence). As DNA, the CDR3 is TGCAGTGCTAGTAAAGCGGGGGGAGGGTCACCCCTCCACTTT. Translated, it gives CSASKAGGGSPLHF.

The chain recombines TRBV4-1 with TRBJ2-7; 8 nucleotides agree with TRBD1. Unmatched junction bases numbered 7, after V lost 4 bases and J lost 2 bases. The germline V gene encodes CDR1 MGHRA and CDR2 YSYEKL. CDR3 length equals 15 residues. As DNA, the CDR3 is TGCGCCAGCAGCCCTGGGACAGGTGTGACCTACGAGCAGTACTTC. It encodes CASSPGTGVTYEQYF.

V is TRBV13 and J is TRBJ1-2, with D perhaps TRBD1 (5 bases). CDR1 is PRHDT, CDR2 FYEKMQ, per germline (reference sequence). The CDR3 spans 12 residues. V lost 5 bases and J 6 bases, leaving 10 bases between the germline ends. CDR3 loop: CASSTLTDGYTF. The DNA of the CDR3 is TGTGCCAGCAGCACACTGACAGATGGCTACACCTTC.

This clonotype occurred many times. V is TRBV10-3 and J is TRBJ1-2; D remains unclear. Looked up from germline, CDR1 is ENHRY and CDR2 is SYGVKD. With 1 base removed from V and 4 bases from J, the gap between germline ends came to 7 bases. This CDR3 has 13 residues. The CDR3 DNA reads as TGTGCCATCAGTGAGTTGAAGTTCTATGGCTACACCTTC. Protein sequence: CAISELKFYGYTF.

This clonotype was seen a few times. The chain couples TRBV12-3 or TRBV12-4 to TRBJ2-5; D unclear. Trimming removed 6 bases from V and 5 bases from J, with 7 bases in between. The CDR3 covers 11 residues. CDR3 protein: CASRLGETQYF. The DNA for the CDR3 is TGTGCCAGCAGACTCGGGGAGACCCAGTACTTC.

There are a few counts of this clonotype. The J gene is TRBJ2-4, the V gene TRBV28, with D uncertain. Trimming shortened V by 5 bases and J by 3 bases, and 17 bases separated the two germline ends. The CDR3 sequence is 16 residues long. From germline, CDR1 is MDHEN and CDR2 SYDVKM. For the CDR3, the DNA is TGTGCCAGCAGTCCCCCCCACAAATTGGGCAAAAACATTCAGTACTTC. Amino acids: CASSPPHKLGKNIQYF. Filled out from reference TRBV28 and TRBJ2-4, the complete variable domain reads DVKVTQSSRYLVKRTGEKVFLECVQDMDHENMFWYRQDPGLGLRLIYFSYDVKMKEKGDIPEGYSVSREKKERFSLILESASTNQTSMYLCASSPPHKLGKNIQYFGAGTRLSVL.

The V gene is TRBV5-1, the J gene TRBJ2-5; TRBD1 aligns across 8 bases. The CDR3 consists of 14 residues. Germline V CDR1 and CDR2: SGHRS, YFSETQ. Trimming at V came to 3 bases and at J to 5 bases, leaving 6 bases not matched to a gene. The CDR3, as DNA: TGCGCCAGCAGCTACCAGGGGGCGCGGGAGACCCAGTACTTC. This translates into CASSYQGARETQYF.

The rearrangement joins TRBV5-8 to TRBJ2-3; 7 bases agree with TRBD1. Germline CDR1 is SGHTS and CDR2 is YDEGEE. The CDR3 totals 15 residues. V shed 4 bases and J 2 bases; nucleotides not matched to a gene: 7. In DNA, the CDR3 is TGTGCCAGCAGCAGAGGGGGCGGGTTCACAGATACGCAGTATTTT. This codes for CASSRGGGFTDTQYF.

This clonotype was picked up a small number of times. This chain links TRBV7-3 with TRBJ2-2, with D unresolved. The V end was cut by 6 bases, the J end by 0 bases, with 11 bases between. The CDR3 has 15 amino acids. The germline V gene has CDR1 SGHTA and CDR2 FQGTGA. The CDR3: CASSFDGSNTGELFF. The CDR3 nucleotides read TGTGCCAGCAGTTTCGACGGTTCGAACACCGGGGAGCTGTTTTTT. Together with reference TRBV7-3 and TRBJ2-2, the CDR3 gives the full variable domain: GAGVSQTPSNKVTEKGKYVELRCDPISGHTALYWYRQSLGQGPEFLIYFQGTGAADDSGLPNDRFFAVRPEGSVSTLKIQRTERGDSAVYLCASSFDGSNTGELFFGEGSRLTVL.

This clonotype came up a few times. In DNA form, the CDR3 reads TGCAGTGCTGGGGGGCAGGCCGTGAGGCCCCAGCATTTT. Its translation: CSAGGQAVRPQHF. The chain employs TRBV20-1 and TRBJ1-5; D is perhaps TRBD1 (6 bases). V shed 5 bases and J shed 9 bases, with 17 bases lying between them. Looked up from germline, CDR1 is DFQATT and CDR2 is SNEGSKA (reference sequence). The CDR3 sequence is 13 residues long.

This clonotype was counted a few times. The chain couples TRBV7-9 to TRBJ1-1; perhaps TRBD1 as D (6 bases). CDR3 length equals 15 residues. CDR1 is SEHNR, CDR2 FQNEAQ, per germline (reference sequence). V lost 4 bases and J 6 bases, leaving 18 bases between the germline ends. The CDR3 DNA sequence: TGTGCCAGCAGCTCCGGACAGTTAGCACGTTCTGAAGCTTTCTTT. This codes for CASSSGQLARSEAFF.

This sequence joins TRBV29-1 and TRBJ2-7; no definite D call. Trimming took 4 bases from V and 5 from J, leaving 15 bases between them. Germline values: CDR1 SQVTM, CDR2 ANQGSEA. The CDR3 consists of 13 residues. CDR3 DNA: TGCAGCGTTGGGGATAGGGCAGACAACGAGCAGTACTTC. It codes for CSVGDRADNEQYF.

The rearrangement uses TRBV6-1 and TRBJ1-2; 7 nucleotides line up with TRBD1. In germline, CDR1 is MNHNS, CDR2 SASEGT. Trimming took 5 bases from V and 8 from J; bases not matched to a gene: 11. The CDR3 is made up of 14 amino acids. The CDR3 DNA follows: TGTGCCAGCAGTCCCAGGGGGGTATCGGACGGCTACACCTTC. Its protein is CASSPRGVSDGYTF.

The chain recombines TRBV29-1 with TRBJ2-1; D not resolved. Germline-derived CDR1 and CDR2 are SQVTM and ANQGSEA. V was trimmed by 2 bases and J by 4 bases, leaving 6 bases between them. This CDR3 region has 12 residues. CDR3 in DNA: TGCAGCGTTGAAAGCCGGTACAATGAGCAGTTCTTC. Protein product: CSVESRYNEQFF.

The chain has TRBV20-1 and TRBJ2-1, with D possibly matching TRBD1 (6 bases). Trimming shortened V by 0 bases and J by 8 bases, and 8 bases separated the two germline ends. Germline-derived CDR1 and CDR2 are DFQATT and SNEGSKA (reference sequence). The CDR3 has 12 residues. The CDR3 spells CSARDRGHEQFF. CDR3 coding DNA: TGCAGTGCTAGAGACAGGGGACATGAGCAGTTCTTC.